This entry lists 27 T cell receptor beta chains sequenced from one sample in a study of shared clonotypes between healthy human individuals. TCRdb keeps only in-frame clones here, not all; method: immunoSEQ multiplex PCR. The table includes nearly 1,000,000 clones, over 75% detected once. The sequenced material came from memory CD4+ T cells sorted from blood. Subset reported: CD45RA-negative fraction. The receptors come from a young man in good health.

The CDR3 region is CASSVGQARGTGELFF. The CDR3 nucleotides read TGTGCCAGCAGCGTAGGACAGGCTAGGGGCACCGGGGAGCTGTTTTTT. This chain joins TRBV9 and TRBJ2-2, with D perhaps matching TRBD1 (6 bases). The CDR3 spans 16 residues. The V end lost 0 bases, the J end lost 4 bases, and 13 bases lay between the germline ends. In germline, CDR1 is SGDLS, CDR2 YYNGEE. Supplemented by reference TRBV9 and TRBJ2-2, the full variable domain reads DSGVTQTPKHLITATGQRVTLRCSPRSGDLSVYWYQQSLDQGLQFLIQYYNGEERAKGNILERFSAQQFPDLHSELNLSSLELGDSALYFCASSVGQARGTGELFFGEGSRLTVL.

This clone has more than one count but fewer than ten. The chain carries TRBV7-2 and TRBJ2-1; the D is unclear. The V and J ends lost 1 base and 2 bases respectively, with 9 bases between them. Germline CDR1 and CDR2: SGHTA and FQGNSA. The CDR3 is 15 residues long. The CDR3: CASSLGPWAYNEQFF. The CDR3, as DNA: TGTGCCAGCAGCTTAGGCCCCTGGGCCTACAATGAGCAGTTCTTC.

The chain couples TRBV11-2 to TRBJ1-2; D not resolved. The CDR3 length is 15 residues. Between the trimmed V and J ends, which lost 3 bases and 6 bases, there was a span of 17 bases. The germline gives CDR1 SGHAT, CDR2 FQNNGV. The CDR3 here is CASSLRREGFDGYTF. The CDR3 coding sequence is TGTGCCAGCAGCTTGAGGAGGGAGGGATTCGATGGCTACACCTTC.

The chain carries TRBV5-1 and TRBJ2-7; D is perhaps TRBD1 or TRBD2 (5 bases each). V was shortened by 0 bases and J by 3 bases, with 10 bases between the two germline ends. Looked up from germline, CDR1 is SGHRS and CDR2 is YFSETQ. This CDR3 has 14 residues. The CDR3 nucleotides read TGCGCCAGCAGCTTGGGTGGGGGATTCTACGAGCAGTACTTC. Translation: CASSLGGGFYEQYF.

This rearrangement joins TRBV5-1 to TRBJ2-4; 12 bases agree with TRBD1. Losses at the gene ends were 6 bases for V and 4 bases for J; bases not matched to a gene: 11. This CDR3 has 17 amino acids. Per germline, CDR1 SGHRS and CDR2 YFSETQ. As DNA, the CDR3 is TGCGCCAGCACCATGGGACCGGGACAGGGGGCGAAAAACATTCAGTACTTC. As protein: CASTMGPGQGAKNIQYF.

The chain links TRBV27 to TRBJ1-6; 9 bases fit TRBD1. V lost 6 bases, J lost 11 bases, and 5 bases stayed unmatched. The CDR3 is 13 amino acids. Germline loops: CDR1 MNHEY, CDR2 SMNVEV (reference sequence). The CDR3 region has the DNA TGTGCCAGCAGGGGACAGGGAGTGCCACCCCTCCACTTT. Encoded protein: CASRGQGVPPLHF.

The chain is built from TRBV5-1 and TRBJ2-2; D gene unclear. V dropped 0 bases and J dropped 7 bases, with 10 bases sitting between them. This CDR3 is 14 amino acids long. Germline-derived CDR1 and CDR2 are SGHRS and YFSETQ. The CDR3 here is CASSLGLSGGELFF. Written as DNA, the CDR3 is TGCGCCAGCAGCTTGGGCCTAAGTGGCGGGGAGCTGTTTTTT.

A note on this clone: Other DNA sequences in the same sample also yield this CDR3. This sequence joins TRBV20-1 and TRBJ2-5; D gene uncertain. V dropped 3 bases and J dropped 4 bases, with 3 bases sitting between them. CDR1 and CDR2 (germline): DFQATT, SNEGSKA (reference sequence). CDR3 length: 10 amino acids. The CDR3 region is CSASAETQYF. The CDR3 bases are TGCAGTGCTAGTGCAGAGACCCAGTACTTC.

This sequence joins TRBV18 and TRBJ1-2, with a possible D match to TRBD1 (6 bases). V was cut by 6 bases and J by 3 bases, with 20 bases left in between. CDR3 size: 16 residues. Germline CDR1 is KGHSH and CDR2 is LQKENI. The CDR3 DNA reads as TGTGCCAGCTCCTTGGGGGCAGAGGGAGGAGACTATGGCTACACCTTC. Amino acid sequence: CASSLGAEGGDYGYTF.

This chain uses TRBV25-1 with TRBJ2-4; 14 nucleotides agree with TRBD2. The germline V gene has CDR1 MGHDK and CDR2 SYGVNS. V trimming: 0 bases; J trimming: 6 bases; junction bases outside the gene matches: 7. This CDR3 comprises 18 residues. CDR3 in amino acids: CASSEYKTSGREGNIQYF. The CDR3, as DNA: TGTGCCAGCAGTGAATATAAGACTAGCGGGAGGGAGGGAAACATTCAGTACTTC.

The chain recombines TRBV4-1 with TRBJ1-2; 7 bases are shared with TRBD1. The CDR3 spans 15 residues. Trimming at V came to 0 bases and at J to 7 bases, leaving 8 bases not matched to a gene. Germline V gives CDR1 MGHRA, CDR2 YSYEKL. This CDR3 is CASSQDTGVKGGYTF. DNA of the CDR3: TGCGCCAGCAGCCAAGATACAGGGGTAAAGGGTGGCTACACCTTC.

This clone came up a few times. The V call is TRBV7-2, the J call TRBJ1-5, with D perhaps TRBD1 (6 bases). Trimming removed 3 bases from V and 5 bases from J, with 17 bases in between. Looked up from germline, CDR1 is SGHTA and CDR2 is FQGNSA. This CDR3 has 16 residues. CDR3 nucleotides: TGTGCCAGCAGCTTGGGGGGCCCCGCGATCTATCAGCCCCAGCATTTT. Protein: CASSLGGPAIYQPQHF.

V and J are TRBV7-8 and TRBJ2-4; TRBD1 is a possible D gene (7 bases). The V gene lost 0 bases and the J gene lost 6 bases, with 9 bases spanning the gap. Per the germline V gene, CDR1 is SGHVS and CDR2 is FQNEAQ. CDR3 size: 14 residues. The CDR3 sequence: CASSLARDRNIQYF. The CDR3 bases are TGTGCCAGCAGCTTAGCGCGGGACAGAAACATTCAGTACTTC.

Turning to this clone: This sequence may be a read error, since a much larger clone differs from it by one base. Here the CDR3 reads CASSLGGTGELFF. The CDR3 DNA reads TGTGCCAGCAGCTTGGGTGGGACCGGGGAGCTGTTTTTT. The rearrangement joins TRBV5-5 to TRBJ2-2; D gene unclear. The CDR3 has 13 residues. CDR1 SGHKS and CDR2 YYEKEE come from the germline V gene (reference sequence). The V and J ends lost 0 bases and 5 bases respectively, with 5 bases between them.

This clone was seen more than once but under ten times. This chain links TRBV19 with TRBJ1-1, with TRBD1 matching over 7 bases. Germline lookup yields CDR1 LNHDA and CDR2 SQIVND (reference sequence). This CDR3 is built from 11 residues. CDR3 sequence reads: CARGRHDRAFF. Here the CDR3 DNA reads TGTGCGAGGGGGCGTCATGATAGGGCTTTCTTT.

The chain has TRBV2 and TRBJ2-5, with 8 bases aligning to TRBD2. The CDR3 loop spans 16 amino acids. Germline V CDR1 and CDR2: SNHLY, FYNNEI. J lost 4 bases, V lost 6 bases, and 13 bases had no gene match. CDR3 sequence reads: CASSPLAGKVGETQYF. In DNA, the CDR3 is TGTGCCAGCAGCCCCTTAGCGGGAAAGGTAGGAGAGACCCAGTACTTC.

V is TRBV7-2 and J is TRBJ2-3; D gene ambiguous. The CDR3 runs to 16 residues. Germline loops: CDR1 SGHTA, CDR2 FQGNSA. V gave up 2 bases and J gave up 3 bases, with 15 bases separating them. The chain's CDR3 is CASSLQGQVGTDTQYF. In DNA, the CDR3 is TGTGCCAGCAGCTTACAAGGTCAGGTTGGAACAGATACGCAGTATTTT.

This chain connects TRBV19 to TRBJ2-3; D gene uncertain. This CDR3 comprises 13 residues. V was shortened by 4 bases and J by 2 bases, with 7 bases between the two germline ends. The germline CDR1 and CDR2 sequences are LNHDA and SQIVND (reference sequence). Written as DNA, the CDR3 is TGTGCCAGTAGTACCAGAACCACAGATACGCAGTATTTT. Amino acids: CASSTRTTDTQYF.

This sequence joins TRBV29-1 and TRBJ2-1, with unresolved D. V lost 4 bases and J lost 0, with 4 bases in between. Looked up from germline, CDR1 is SQVTM and CDR2 is ANQGSEA. The length of the CDR3 is 12 residues. The CDR3 DNA reads TGCAGCGTTGCGGGCTCCTACAATGAGCAGTTCTTC. Translated, it gives CSVAGSYNEQFF.

The count of this clone is one. CDR3 in amino acids: CAWKRERNTGELFF. DNA for the CDR3: TGTGCCTGGAAGCGGGAGAGGAACACCGGGGAGCTGTTTTTT. This rearrangement joins TRBV30 to TRBJ2-2, with 8 positions matching TRBD2. From germline, CDR1 is GTSNPN and CDR2 SVGIG (reference sequence). The length of the CDR3 is 14 residues. V lost 4 bases and J lost 1; bases outside the gene matches: 2.

The V gene is TRBV7-9, the J gene TRBJ1-5; tentatively, D is TRBD1 (5 bases). This CDR3 region has 14 residues. V shed 5 bases and J shed 5 bases, with 13 bases lying between them. The V gene's germline CDR1 is SEHNR and CDR2 FQNEAQ (reference sequence). CDR3 loop: CASSPSGVHQPQHF. The CDR3 DNA follows: TGTGCCAGCAGCCCCTCGGGGGTCCATCAGCCCCAGCATTTT.

The genes are TRBV14 and TRBJ1-6; 7 bases fit TRBD1. CDR3 length equals 15 residues. Germline loops: CDR1 SGHDN, CDR2 FVKESK. Trimming at V came to 4 bases and at J to 12 bases, leaving 12 bases not matched to a gene. CDR3 protein: CASSLRTGGTEPLHF. CDR3 coding DNA: TGTGCCAGCAGCCTGAGGACAGGAGGTACTGAACCCCTCCACTTT.

This chain links TRBV9 with TRBJ1-3, with a possible D match to TRBD1 (6 bases). Germline V gene sequence: CDR1 SGDLS, CDR2 YYNGEE. CDR3 length equals 14 residues. With 3 bases removed from V and 4 bases from J, the gap between germline ends came to 11 bases. The CDR3 nucleotides read TGTGCCAGCAGCGCAACAGGGACGGGAAACACCATATATTTT. It yields the protein CASSATGTGNTIYF.

The chain employs TRBV6-4 and TRBJ2-1; 7 nucleotides align to TRBD1. Germline CDR1 MRHNA, CDR2 SNTAGT. The CDR3 consists of 15 residues. With V trimmed by 3 bases and J by 7 bases, 9 bases remained unmatched. This CDR3 reads CASSEWAGGVNEQFF. The CDR3 nucleotides are TGTGCCAGCAGTGAATGGGCAGGGGGTGTAAATGAGCAGTTCTTC.

The CDR3, as DNA: TGTGCCAGCTCACCCAGACAGGATTATAACTATGGCTACACCTTC. Translation gives CASSPRQDYNYGYTF. The rearrangement links TRBV18 to TRBJ1-2, with a tentative D call TRBD1 (6 bases). V lost 3 bases, J lost 1 base, and 12 bases lay in between. This CDR3 contains 15 residues. CDR1 is KGHSH, CDR2 LQKENI, per germline.

The rearrangement links TRBV6-1 to TRBJ1-5; 7 bases are shared with TRBD1. Germline CDR1 MNHNS, CDR2 SASEGT. The CDR3 totals 14 residues. Losses at the gene ends were 10 bases for V and 0 bases for J; bases not matched to a gene: 6. The DNA of the CDR3 is TGTGCCACCGACCGGACAGGTAGCAATCAGCCCCAGCATTTT. It is translated as CATDRTGSNQPQHF.

The V gene is TRBV5-1, the J gene TRBJ2-7; D gene uncertain. Trimming removed 0 bases from V and 3 bases from J, with 13 bases in between. The length of the CDR3 is 15 residues. Germline CDR1 reads SGHRS; CDR2 reads YFSETQ. CDR3 sequence: CASSLGARGSYEQYF. The CDR3 DNA is TGCGCCAGCAGCTTGGGGGCCAGAGGCAGCTACGAGCAGTACTTC.